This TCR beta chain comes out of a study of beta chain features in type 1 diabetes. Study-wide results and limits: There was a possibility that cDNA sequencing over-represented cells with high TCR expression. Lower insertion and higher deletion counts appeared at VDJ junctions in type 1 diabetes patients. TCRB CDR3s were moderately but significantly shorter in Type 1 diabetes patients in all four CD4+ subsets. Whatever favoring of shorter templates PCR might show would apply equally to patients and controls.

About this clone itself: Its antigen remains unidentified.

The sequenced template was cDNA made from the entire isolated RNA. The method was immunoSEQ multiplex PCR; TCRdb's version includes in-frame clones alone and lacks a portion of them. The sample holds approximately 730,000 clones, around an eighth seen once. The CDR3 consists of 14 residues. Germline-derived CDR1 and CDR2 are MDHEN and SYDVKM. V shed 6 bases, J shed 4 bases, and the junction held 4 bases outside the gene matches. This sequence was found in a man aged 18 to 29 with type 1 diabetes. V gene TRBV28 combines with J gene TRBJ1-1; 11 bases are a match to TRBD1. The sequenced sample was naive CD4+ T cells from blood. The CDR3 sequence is CASSGTGGITEAFF. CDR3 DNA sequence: TGTGCCAGCAGCGGGACAGGGGGTATCACTGAAGCTTTCTTT.